A selection of T cell receptor beta chains follows, all from one sample in a study of blood T cells in healthy people across ages. Using its own MiXCR run on the 5' RACE reads, TCRdb lists one record per CDR3 protein. The repertoire holds 1.5 million to 2 million distinct CDR3 sequences, with roughly two fifths as singletons. The sequenced material came from blood. These receptor sequences come from a human donor in good health. The CDR3 runs from the conserved cysteine through the conserved F or W.

v_call: TRBV29-1
cdr3_length: 13
cdr3_aa: CSVGGTGGYGYTF

v_call: TRBV29-1
cdr3_length: 12
cdr3_aa: CSVVDSYNEQFF

v_call: TRBV20-1
cdr3_length: 13
cdr3_aa: CSARSGQLYEQYF

v_call: TRBV7-9
cdr3_length: 15
cdr3_aa: CASSTPDRGQETQYF

v_call: TRBV6-1
cdr3_length: 12
cdr3_aa: CATRTGGTEAFF

v_call: TRBV28
cdr3_length: 14
cdr3_aa: CASSSYRGNQPQHF

v_call: TRBV6-2/TRBV6-3
cdr3_length: 12
cdr3_aa: CASSRLGSAQYF

v_call: TRBV7-2
cdr3_length: 15
cdr3_aa: CASSKGTGFGTPLHF

v_call: TRBV10-3
cdr3_length: 15
cdr3_aa: CAITGAPFSTDTQYF

v_call: TRBV12-3/TRBV12-4
cdr3_length: 14
cdr3_aa: CASSRDREMDEQYF

v_call: TRBV6-2/TRBV6-3
cdr3_length: 15
cdr3_aa: CATVAYPSSYNEQFF

v_call: TRBV12-3/TRBV12-4
cdr3_length: 15
cdr3_aa: CASSLTFQIKYGYTF

v_call: TRBV14
cdr3_length: 15
cdr3_aa: CASSQYGAGGYEQYF

v_call: TRBV7-9
cdr3_length: 16
cdr3_aa: CASSFYRGNRINEQFF